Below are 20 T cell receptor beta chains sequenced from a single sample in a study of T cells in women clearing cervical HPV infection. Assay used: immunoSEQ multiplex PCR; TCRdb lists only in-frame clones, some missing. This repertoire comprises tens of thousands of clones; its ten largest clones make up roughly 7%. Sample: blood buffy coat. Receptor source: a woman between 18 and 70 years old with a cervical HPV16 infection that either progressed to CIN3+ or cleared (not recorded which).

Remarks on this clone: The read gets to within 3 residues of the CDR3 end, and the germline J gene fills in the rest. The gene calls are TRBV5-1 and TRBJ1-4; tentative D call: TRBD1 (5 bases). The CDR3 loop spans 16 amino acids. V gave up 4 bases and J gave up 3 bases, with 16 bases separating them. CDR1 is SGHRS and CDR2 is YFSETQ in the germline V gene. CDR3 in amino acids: CASSTFQGEPNEKLFF. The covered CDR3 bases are TGCGCCAGCAGCACTTTCCAAGGGGAGCCTAATGAAAAA. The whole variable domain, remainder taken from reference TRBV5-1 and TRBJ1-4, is KAGVTQTPRYLIKTRGQQVTLSCSPISGHRSVSWYQQTPGQGLQFLFEYFSETQRNKGNFPGRFSGRQFSNSRSEMNVSTLELGDSALYLCASSTFQGEPNEKLFFGSGTQLSVL.

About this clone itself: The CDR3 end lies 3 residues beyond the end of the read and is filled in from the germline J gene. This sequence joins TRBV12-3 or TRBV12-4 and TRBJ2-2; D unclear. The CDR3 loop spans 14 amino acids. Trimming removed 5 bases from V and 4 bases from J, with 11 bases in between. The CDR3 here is CASSPQTFTGELFF. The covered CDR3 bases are TGTGCCAGCAGTCCCCAGACATTCACCGGGGAG.

The covered CDR3 bases are TGTGCCAGCAGCTTACGGGGGGCGGGAAACACTGAA. This codes for CASSLRGAGNTE. The complete CDR3 reads CASSLRGAGNTEAFF. The V and J genes are TRBV11-1 and TRBJ1-1, with a weak D call TRBD1 (6 bases). Read sequence stops 3 residues before the CDR3 end, and the germline J gene provides the missing end. V lost 2 bases and J lost 2, with 12 bases in between. Germline V gene lookup returns CDR1 SGHAT and CDR2 FQDESV (reference sequence). The CDR3 is 15 amino acids.

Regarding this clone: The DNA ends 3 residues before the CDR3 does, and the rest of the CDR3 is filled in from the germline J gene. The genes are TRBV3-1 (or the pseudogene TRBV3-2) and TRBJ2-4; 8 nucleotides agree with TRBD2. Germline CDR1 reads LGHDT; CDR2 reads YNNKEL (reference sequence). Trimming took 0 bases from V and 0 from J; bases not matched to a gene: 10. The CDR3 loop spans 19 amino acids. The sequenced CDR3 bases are TGTGCCAGCAGCCAAGACCCCTTACTAGCGGCCCTAGCCAAAAACATT. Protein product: CASSQDPLLAALAKNI. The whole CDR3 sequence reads CASSQDPLLAALAKNIQYF.

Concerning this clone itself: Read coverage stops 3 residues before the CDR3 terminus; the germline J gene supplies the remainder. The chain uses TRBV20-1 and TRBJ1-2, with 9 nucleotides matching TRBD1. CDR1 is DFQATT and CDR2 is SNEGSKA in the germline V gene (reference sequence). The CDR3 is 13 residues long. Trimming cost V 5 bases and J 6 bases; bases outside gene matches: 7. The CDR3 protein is CSAPPQGAHGYTF. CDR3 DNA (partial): TGCAGTGCTCCGCCACAGGGGGCACATGGC.

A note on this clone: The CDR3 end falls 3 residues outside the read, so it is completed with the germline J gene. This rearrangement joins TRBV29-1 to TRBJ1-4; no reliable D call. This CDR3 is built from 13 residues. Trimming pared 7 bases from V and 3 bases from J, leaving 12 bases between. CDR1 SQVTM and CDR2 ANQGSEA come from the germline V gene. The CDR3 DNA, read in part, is TGCAGCGGTCGGATAGGGCCTAATGAAAAA. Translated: CSGRIGPNEK. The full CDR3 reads CSGRIGPNEKLFF.

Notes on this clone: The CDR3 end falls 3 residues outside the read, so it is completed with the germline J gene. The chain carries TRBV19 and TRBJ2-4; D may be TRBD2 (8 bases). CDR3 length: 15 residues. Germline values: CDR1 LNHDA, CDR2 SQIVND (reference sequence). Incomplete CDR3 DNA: TGTGCCAGTAAAGGACAGGCGGGAGGCAACTATGGT. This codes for CASKGQAGGNYG. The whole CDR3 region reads CASKGQAGGNYGQYF.

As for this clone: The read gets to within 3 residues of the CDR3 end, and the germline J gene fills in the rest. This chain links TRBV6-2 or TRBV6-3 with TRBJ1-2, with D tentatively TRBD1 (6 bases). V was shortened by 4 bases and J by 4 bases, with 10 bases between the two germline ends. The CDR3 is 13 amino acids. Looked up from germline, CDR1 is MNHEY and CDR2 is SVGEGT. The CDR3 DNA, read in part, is TGTGCCAGCAGTTTTGCGGGGGCCTATGGC. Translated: CASSFAGAYG. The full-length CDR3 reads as CASSFAGAYGYTF.

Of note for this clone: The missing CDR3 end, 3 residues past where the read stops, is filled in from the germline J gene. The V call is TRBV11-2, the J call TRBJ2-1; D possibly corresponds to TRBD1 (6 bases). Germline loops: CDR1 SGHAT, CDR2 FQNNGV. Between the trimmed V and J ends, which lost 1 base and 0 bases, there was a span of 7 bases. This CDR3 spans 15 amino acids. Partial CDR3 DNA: TGTGCCAGCAGCTTAGGGACAGACTCCTACAATGAG. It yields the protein CASSLGTDSYNE. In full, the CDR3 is CASSLGTDSYNEQFF.

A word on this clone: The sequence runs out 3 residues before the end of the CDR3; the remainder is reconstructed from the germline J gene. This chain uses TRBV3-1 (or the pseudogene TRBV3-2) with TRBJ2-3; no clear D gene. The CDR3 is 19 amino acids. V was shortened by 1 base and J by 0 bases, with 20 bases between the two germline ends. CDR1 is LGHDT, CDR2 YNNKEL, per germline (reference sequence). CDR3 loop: CASSQVSASASDSTDTQYF. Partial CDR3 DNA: TGTGCCAGCAGCCAAGTCAGCGCAAGTGCGTCGGATAGCACAGATACG.

CDR3: CASSPFDSQVNTEAFF. Partial CDR3 DNA: TGTGCCAGCTCACCTTTCGACAGCCAGGTGAACACTGAA. This chain connects TRBV18 to TRBJ1-1; a possible D gene is TRBD1 (5 bases). The CDR3 end is not reached by the read, which stops 3 residues before it; the germline J gene fills it in. The CDR3 length is 16 residues. V gave up 3 bases and J gave up 0 bases, with 14 bases separating them. Germline V lookup: CDR1 KGHSH, CDR2 LQKENI.

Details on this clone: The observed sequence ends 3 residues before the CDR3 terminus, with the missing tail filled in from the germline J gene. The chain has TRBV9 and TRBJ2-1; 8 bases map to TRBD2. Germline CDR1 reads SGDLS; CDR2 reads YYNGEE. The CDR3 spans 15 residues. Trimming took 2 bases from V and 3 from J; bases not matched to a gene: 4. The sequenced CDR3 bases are TGTGCCAGCAGCGTTAGCGGGAACGGCTACAATGAG. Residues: CASSVSGNGYNE. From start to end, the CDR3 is CASSVSGNGYNEQFF. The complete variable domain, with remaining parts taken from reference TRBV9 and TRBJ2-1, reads DSGVTQTPKHLITATGQRVTLRCSPRSGDLSVYWYQQSLDQGLQFLIQYYNGEERAKGNILERFSAQQFPDLHSELNLSSLELGDSALYFCASSVSGNGYNEQFFGPGTRLTVL.

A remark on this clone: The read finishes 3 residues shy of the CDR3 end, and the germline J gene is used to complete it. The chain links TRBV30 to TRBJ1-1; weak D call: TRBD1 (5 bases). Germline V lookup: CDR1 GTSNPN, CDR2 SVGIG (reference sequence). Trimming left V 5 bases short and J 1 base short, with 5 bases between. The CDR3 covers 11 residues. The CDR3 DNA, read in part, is TGTGCCTGGGGGGCGAACACTGAA. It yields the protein CAWGANTE. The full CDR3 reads CAWGANTEAFF.

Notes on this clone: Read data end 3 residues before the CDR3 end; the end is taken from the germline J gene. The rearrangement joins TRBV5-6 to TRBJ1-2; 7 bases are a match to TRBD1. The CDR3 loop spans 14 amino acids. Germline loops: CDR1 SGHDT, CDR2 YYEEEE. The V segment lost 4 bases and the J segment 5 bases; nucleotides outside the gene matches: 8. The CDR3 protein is CASSAGTVRYGYTF. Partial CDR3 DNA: TGTGCCAGCAGCGCGGGGACAGTGAGGTATGGC.

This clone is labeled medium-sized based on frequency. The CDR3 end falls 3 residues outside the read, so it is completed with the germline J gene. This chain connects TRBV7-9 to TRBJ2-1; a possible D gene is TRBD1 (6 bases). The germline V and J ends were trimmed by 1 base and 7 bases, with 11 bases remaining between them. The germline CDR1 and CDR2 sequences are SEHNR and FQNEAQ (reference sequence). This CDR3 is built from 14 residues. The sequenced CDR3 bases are TGTGCCAGCAGCTTAGTTACAGGGAATAATGAG. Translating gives CASSLVTGNNE. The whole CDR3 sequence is CASSLVTGNNEQFF.

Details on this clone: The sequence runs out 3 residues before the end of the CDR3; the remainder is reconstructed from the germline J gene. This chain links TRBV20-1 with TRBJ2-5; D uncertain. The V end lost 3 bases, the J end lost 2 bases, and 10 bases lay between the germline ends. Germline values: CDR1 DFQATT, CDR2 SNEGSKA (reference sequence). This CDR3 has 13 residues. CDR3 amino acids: CSASWSDQETQYF. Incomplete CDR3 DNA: TGCAGTGCTAGTTGGTCAGATCAAGAGACC.

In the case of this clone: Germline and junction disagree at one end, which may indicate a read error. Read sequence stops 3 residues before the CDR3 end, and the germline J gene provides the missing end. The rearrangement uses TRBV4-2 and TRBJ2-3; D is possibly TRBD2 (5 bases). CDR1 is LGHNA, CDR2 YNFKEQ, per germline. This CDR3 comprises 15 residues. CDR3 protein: CASSQLRALADTQYF. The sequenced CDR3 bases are TGCGCCAGCAGCCAGCTGAGGGCGCTTGCAGATACG.

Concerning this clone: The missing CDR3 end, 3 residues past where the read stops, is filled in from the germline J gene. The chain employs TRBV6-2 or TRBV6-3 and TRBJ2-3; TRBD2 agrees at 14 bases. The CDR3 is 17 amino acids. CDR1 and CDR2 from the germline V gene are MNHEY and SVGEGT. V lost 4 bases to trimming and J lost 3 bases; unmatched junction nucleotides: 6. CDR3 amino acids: CASSFRTSGRLTDTQYF. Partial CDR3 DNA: TGTGCCAGCAGTTTTCGGACTAGCGGGAGGCTAACAGATACG.

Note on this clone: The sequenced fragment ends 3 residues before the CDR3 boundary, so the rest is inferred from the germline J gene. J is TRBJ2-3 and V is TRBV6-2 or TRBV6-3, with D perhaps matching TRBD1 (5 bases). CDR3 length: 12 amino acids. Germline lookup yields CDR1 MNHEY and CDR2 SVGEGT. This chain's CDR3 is CASSSTVETQYF. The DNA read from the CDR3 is TGTGCCAGCAGTTCGACAGTAGAGACG.

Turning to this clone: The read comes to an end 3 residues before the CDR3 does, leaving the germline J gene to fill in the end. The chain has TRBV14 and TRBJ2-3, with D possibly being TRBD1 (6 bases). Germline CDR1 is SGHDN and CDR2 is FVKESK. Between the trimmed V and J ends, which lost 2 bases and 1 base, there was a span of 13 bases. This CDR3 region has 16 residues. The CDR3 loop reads CASSQLQGKGTDTQYF. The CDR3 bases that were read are TGTGCCAGCAGCCAATTACAGGGTAAAGGCACAGATACG.